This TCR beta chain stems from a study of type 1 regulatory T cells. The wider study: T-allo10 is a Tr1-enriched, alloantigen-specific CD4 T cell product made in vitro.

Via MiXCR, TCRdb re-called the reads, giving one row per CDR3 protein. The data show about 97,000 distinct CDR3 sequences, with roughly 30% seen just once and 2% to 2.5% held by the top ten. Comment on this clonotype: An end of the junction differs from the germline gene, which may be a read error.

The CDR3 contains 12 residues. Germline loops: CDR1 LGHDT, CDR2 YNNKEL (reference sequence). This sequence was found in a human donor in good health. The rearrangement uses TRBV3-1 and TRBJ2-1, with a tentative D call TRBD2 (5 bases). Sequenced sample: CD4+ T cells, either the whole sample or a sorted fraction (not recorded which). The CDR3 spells CASSQDRGWHRF. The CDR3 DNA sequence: TGTGCCAGCAGCCAAGATCGGGGTTGGCACCGCTTC.